This T cell receptor (beta chain) is drawn from a study of radiotherapy plus CTLA-4 blockade in lung cancer. Libraries were prepared by immunoSEQ multiplex PCR; TCRdb keeps only in-frame clonotypes and omits some of them. This table has 65,000 to 90,000 clones, about 88% appearing once. Germline CDR1 and CDR2: MNHNS and SASEGT. J gave up 8 bases and V 3 bases, and 4 bases lay outside the gene matches. CDR3 length: 13 amino acids. The sequences come from peripheral blood, collected from a patient treated with radiotherapy plus ipilimumab. The genes are TRBV6-1 and TRBJ1-5, with 7 nucleotides matching TRBD1. This TCR came from a human donor with non-small cell lung cancer who had stable disease on radiotherapy plus ipilimumab. The CDR3 sequence is CASSDETGKPQHF. The CDR3, as DNA: TGTGCCAGCAGTGATGAGACAGGGAAGCCCCAGCATTTT.